These 5 T cell receptor beta chains originate from one sample sequenced in a study of OX40 agonist ivuxolimab in advanced cancers. Assay used: immunoSEQ multiplex PCR; TCRdb lists only in-frame clones, some missing. The data hold around 70,000 clones, with roughly 80% observed a single time. The material was CD4+ or CD8+ T cells sorted from blood, obtained in a trial of the OX40 agonist ivuxolimab. Receptors originate from an adult with an advanced solid tumor such as melanoma, head and neck, liver or kidney cancer.

The chain uses TRBV30 and TRBJ1-2; the match to TRBD1 covers 9 bases. V was pared by 3 bases and J by 2 bases, with 4 bases of the junction left unmatched. This CDR3 comprises 14 residues. Germline V gives CDR1 GTSNPN, CDR2 SVGIG (reference sequence). CDR3 amino acids: CAWRPQGANYGYTF. The CDR3 DNA is TGTGCCTGGAGACCACAGGGGGCGAACTATGGCTACACCTTC.

This clone was observed a handful of times. The V call is TRBV5-8, the J call TRBJ2-7; D tentatively fits TRBD1 or TRBD2 (5 bases each). The germline CDR1 and CDR2 sequences are SGHTS and YDEGEE. Trimming shortened V by 3 bases and J by 6 bases, and 13 bases separated the two germline ends. The CDR3 length is 13 residues. The CDR3 nucleotides read TGTGCCAGCAGCTGGGGCAGGGCGGGCGAGCAGTACGTC. It yields the protein CASSWGRAGEQYV.

The CDR3 sequence is CASSRTGDLTGELFF. Written as DNA, the CDR3 is TGCGCCAGCAGTCGGACAGGGGACCTCACCGGGGAGCTGTTTTTT. The chain employs TRBV10-1 and TRBJ2-2; 9 nucleotides match TRBD1. The germline CDR1 and CDR2 sequences are WNHNN and SYGVQD (reference sequence). The CDR3 spans 15 residues. With V trimmed by 5 bases and J by 4 bases, 5 bases remained unmatched.

The chain employs TRBV6-1 and TRBJ2-5; 7 nucleotides align to TRBD2. Looked up from germline, CDR1 is MNHNS and CDR2 is SASEGT. J was trimmed by 4 bases and V by 7 bases; bases with no gene match: 6. This CDR3 contains 13 residues. The CDR3 reads CASNNPGGETQYF. Written as DNA, the CDR3 is TGTGCCAGCAACAATCCGGGGGGAGAGACCCAGTACTTC.

This clone was observed a handful of times. The chain has TRBV5-1 and TRBJ2-5, with 7 bases lining up with TRBD2. The germline V gene encodes CDR1 SGHRS and CDR2 YFSETQ. The length of the CDR3 is 14 residues. Trimming removed 0 bases from V and 7 bases from J; junction bases left unmatched: 6. CDR3 residues: CASSLVTSDGTQYF. The DNA of the CDR3 is TGCGCCAGCAGCTTGGTCACTAGCGATGGGACCCAGTACTTC.